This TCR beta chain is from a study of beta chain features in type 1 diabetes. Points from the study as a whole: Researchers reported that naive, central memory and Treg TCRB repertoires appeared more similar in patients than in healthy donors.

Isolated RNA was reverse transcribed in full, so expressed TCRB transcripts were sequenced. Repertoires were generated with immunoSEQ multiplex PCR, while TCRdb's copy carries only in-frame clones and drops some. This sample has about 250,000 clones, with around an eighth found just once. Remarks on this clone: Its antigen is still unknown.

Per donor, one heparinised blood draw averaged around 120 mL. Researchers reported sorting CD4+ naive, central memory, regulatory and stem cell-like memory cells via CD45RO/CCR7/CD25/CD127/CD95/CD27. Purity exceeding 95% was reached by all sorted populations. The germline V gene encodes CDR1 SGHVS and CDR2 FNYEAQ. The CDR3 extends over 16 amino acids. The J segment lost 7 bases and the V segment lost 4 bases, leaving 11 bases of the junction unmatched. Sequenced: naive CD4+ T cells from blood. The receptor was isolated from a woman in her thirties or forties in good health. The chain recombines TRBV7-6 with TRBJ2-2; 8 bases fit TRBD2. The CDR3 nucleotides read TGTGCCAGCAGCTCGGGGTCGGGGGGGCCGGACGGGGAGCTGTTTTTT. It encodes CASSSGSGGPDGELFF.